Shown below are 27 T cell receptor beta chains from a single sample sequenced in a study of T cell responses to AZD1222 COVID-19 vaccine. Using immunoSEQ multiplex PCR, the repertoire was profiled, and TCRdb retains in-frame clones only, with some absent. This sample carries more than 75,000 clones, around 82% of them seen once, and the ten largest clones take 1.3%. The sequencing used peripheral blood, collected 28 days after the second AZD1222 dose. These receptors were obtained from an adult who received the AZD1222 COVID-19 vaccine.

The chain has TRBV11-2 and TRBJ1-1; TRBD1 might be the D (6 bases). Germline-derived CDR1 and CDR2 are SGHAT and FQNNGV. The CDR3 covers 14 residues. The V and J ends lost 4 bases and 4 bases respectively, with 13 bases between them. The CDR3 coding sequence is TGTGCCAGCAGCTCGGACACAGGGCCCACTGAAGCTTTCTTT. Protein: CASSSDTGPTEAFF.

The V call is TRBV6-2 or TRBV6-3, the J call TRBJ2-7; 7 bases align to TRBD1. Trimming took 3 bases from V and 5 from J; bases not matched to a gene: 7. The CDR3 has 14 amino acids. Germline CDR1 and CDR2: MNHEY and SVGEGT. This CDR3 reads CASSYGDSTDEQYF. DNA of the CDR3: TGTGCCAGCAGTTATGGGGACAGCACAGACGAGCAGTACTTC.

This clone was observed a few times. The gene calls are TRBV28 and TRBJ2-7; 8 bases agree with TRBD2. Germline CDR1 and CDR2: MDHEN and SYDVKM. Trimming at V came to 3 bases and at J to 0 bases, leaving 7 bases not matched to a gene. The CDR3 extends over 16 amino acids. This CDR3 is CASSFGRLAPSYEQYF. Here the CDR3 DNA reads TGTGCCAGCAGTTTTGGGAGACTAGCGCCCTCCTACGAGCAGTACTTC.

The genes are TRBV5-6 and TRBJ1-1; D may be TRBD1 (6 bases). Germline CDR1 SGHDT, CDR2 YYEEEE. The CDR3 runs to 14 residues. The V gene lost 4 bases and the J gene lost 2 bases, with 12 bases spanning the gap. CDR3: CASSQQGGNTEAFF. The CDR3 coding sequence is TGTGCCAGCAGCCAACAGGGAGGTAACACTGAAGCTTTCTTT.

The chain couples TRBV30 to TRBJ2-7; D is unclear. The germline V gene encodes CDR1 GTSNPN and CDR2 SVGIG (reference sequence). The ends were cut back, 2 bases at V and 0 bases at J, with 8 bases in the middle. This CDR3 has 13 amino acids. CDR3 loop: CAWSSRSSYEQYF. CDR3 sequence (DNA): TGTGCCTGGAGTTCTCGGAGCTCCTACGAGCAGTACTTC.

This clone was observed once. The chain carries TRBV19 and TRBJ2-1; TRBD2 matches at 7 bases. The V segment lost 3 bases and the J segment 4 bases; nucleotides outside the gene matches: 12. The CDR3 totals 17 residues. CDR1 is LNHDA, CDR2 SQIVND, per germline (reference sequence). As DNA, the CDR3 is TGTGCCAGTAGTATGACGTTCTCTAGCGGAAAATACAATGAGCAGTTCTTC. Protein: CASSMTFSSGKYNEQFF.

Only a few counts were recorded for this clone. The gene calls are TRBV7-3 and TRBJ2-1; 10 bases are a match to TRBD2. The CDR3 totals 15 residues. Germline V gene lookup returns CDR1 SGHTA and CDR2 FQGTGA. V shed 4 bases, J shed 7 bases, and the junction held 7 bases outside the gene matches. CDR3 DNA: TGTGCCAGCAGCTCAACGGGACTAGCGTGGAATGAGCAGTTCTTC. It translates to CASSSTGLAWNEQFF.

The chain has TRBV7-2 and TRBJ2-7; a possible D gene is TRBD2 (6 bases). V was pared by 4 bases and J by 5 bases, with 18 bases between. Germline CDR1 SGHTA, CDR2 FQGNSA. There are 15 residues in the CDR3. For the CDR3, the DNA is TGTGCCAGCAGCTCCTCGGACTACATGGTCCACGAGCAGTACTTC. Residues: CASSSSDYMVHEQYF.

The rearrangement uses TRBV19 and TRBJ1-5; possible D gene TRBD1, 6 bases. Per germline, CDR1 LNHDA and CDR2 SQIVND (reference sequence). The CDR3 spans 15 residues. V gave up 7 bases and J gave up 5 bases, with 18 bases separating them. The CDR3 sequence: CASNPSTGSYQPQHF. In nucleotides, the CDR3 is TGTGCCAGTAACCCCTCCACAGGGAGTTATCAGCCCCAGCATTTT.

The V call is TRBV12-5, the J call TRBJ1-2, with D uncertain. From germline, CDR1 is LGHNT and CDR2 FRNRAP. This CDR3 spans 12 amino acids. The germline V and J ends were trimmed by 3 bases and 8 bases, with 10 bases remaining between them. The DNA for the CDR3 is TGTGCTAGTGGTTTAGATATTGGCGGCTACACCTTC. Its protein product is CASGLDIGGYTF.

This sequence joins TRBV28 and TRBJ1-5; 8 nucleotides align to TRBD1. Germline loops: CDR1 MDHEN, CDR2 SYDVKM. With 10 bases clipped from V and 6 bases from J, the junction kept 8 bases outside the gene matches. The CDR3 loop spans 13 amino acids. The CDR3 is CATRQGIGQPQHF. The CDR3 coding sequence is TGTGCCACCCGACAGGGGATCGGTCAGCCCCAGCATTTT.

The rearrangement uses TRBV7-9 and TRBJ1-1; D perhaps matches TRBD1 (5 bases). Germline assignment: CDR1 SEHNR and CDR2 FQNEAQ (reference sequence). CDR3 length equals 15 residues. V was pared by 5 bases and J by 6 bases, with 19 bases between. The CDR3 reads CASSRQGAGDPEAFF. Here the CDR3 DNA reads TGTGCCAGCAGCAGGCAGGGTGCCGGGGACCCTGAAGCTTTCTTT.

The CDR3 region is CASSLEGGEQYF. The CDR3 DNA sequence: TGTGCCAGCAGTTTAGAGGGGGGCGAGCAGTACTTC. The V gene is TRBV27, the J gene TRBJ2-7, with D perhaps TRBD1 or TRBD2 (6 bases each). This CDR3 contains 12 residues. V lost 2 bases to trimming and J lost 6 bases, with 8 bases between them. The germline V gene encodes CDR1 MNHEY and CDR2 SMNVEV (reference sequence).

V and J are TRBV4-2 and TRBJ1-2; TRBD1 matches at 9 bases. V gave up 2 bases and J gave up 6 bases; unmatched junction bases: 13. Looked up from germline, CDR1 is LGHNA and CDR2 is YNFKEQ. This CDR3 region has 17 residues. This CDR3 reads CASSQPMSRDRENGYTF. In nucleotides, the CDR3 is TGTGCCAGCAGCCAACCTATGTCCCGGGACAGGGAAAATGGCTACACCTTC.

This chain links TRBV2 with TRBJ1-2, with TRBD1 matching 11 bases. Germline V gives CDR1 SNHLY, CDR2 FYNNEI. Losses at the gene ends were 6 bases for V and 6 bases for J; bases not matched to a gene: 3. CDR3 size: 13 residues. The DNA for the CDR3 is TGTGCCAGCAGACCGGGACAGGGGGATGGCTACACCTTC. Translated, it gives CASRPGQGDGYTF.

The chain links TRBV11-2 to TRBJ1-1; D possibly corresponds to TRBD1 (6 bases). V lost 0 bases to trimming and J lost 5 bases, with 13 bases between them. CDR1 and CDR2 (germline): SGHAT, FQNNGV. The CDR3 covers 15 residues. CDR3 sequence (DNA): TGTGCCAGCAGCTTAGAGCTTAGGGGGTTGACTGAAGCTTTCTTT. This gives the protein CASSLELRGLTEAFF.

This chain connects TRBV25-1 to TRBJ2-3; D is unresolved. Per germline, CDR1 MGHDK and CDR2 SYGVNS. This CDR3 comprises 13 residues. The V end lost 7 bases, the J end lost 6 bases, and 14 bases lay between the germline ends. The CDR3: CASISSVSDTQYF. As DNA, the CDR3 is TGTGCCAGCATTTCCTCTGTATCGGATACGCAGTATTTT.

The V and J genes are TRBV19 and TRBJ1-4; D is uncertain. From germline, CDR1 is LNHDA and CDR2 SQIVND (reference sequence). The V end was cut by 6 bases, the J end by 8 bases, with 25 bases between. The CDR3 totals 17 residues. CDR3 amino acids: CASRRPPRGSLGEKLFF. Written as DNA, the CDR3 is TGTGCCAGTAGGAGACCACCCAGAGGGTCCTTAGGGGAAAAACTGTTTTTT. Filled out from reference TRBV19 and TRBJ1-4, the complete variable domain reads DGGITQSPKYLFRKEGQNVTLSCEQNLNHDAMYWYRQDPGQGLRLIYYSQIVNDFQKGDIAEGYSVSREKKESFPLTVTSAQKNPTAFYLCASRRPPRGSLGEKLFFGSGTQLSVL.

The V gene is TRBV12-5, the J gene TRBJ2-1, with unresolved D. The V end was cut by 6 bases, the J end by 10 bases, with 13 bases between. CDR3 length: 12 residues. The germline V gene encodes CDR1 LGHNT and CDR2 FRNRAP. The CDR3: CASGRYENEQFF. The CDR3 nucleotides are TGTGCTAGTGGCCGCTACGAAAACGAGCAGTTCTTC.

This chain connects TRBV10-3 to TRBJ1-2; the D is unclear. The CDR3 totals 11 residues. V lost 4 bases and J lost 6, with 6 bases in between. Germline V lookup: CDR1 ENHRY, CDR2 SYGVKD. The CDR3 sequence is CAISVGDGYTF. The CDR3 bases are TGTGCCATCAGTGTTGGGGATGGCTACACCTTC.

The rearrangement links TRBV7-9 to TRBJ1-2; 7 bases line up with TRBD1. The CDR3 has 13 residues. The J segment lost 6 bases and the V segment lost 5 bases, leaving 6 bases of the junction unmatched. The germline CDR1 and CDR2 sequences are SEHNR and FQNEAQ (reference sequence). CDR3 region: CASSRSTGDGYTF. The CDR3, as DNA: TGTGCCAGCAGCCGCAGTACAGGGGATGGCTACACCTTC.

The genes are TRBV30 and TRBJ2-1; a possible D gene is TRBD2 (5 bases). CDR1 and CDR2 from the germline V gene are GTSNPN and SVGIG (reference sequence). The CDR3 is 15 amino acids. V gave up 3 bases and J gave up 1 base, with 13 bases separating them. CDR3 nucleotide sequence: TGTGCCTGGAGCCTAGGAGGAGGTTCCTACAATGAGCAGTTCTTC. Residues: CAWSLGGGSYNEQFF.

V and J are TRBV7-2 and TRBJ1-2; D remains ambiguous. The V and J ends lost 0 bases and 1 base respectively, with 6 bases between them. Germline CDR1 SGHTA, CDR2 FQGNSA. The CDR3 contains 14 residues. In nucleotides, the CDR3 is TGTGCCAGCAGCTTAGCGAACAGTAACTATGGCTACACCTTC. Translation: CASSLANSNYGYTF.

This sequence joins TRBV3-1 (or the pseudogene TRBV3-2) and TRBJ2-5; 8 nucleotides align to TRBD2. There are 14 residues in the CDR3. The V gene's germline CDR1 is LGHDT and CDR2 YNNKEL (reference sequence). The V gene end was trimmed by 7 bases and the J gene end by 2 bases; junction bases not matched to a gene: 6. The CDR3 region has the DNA TGTGCCAGCAATCCACAGCGGGAGCAAGAGACCCAGTACTTC. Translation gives CASNPQREQETQYF.

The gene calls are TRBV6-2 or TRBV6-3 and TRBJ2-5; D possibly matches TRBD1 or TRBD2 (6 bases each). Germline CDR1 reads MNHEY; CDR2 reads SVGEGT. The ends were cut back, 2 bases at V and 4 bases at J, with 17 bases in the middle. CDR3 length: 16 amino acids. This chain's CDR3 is CASSYPLGGGVETQYF. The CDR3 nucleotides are TGTGCCAGCAGTTACCCACTAGGAGGGGGAGTAGAGACCCAGTACTTC.

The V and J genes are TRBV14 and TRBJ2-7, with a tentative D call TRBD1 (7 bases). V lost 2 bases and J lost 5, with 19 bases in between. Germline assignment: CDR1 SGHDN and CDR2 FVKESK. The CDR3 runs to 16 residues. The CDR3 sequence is CASSQRQGLSRDEQYF. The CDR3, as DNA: TGTGCCAGCAGCCAACGACAGGGACTTTCTCGGGACGAGCAGTACTTC.

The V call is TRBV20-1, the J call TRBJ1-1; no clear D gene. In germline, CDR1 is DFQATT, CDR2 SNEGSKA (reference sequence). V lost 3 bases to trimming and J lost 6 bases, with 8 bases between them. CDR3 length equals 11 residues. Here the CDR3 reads CSARASAEAFF. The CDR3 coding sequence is TGCAGTGCTAGGGCTAGCGCTGAAGCTTTCTTT.